The 24 T cell receptor beta chains below were found in one sample sequenced in a study of shared clonotypes between healthy human individuals. Here immunoSEQ multiplex PCR was the method, and the copy in TCRdb shows in-frame clones only, minus some. The sample gives about 1.1 million clones, approximately 80% of which show up once; roughly 0.82% is in the top ten. Sequenced material: memory CD4+ T cells from PBMCs. Subset given: CD45RA-negative fraction. Receptors originate from a man younger than 30 in good health. Some clones in this sample may be carry-over from other donors' samples.

Turning to this clone: The sample has other DNA sequences that encode this CDR3 too. The CDR3 sequence: CASSATGTAYGYTF. CDR3 DNA sequence: TGTGCCAGCAGCGCAACCGGGACAGCCTATGGCTACACCTTC. The chain couples TRBV9 to TRBJ1-2; 7 bases align to TRBD1. This CDR3 has 14 residues. Germline CDR1 is SGDLS and CDR2 is YYNGEE. J lost 4 bases, V lost 3 bases, and 6 bases had no gene match.

The chain couples TRBV7-2 to TRBJ2-5, with 10 bases lining up with TRBD1. Germline trimming cut 5 bases from V and 2 bases from J; bases unmatched to any gene: 8. CDR3 size: 16 residues. Germline loops: CDR1 SGHTA, CDR2 FQGNSA. The chain's CDR3 is CASSPGQGGRQETQYF. CDR3 coding DNA: TGTGCCAGCAGCCCCGGACAGGGGGGACGTCAAGAGACCCAGTACTTC.

The chain joins TRBV2 to TRBJ1-1; 9 positions match TRBD1. The V segment lost 6 bases and the J segment 2 bases; nucleotides outside the gene matches: 7. Germline assignment: CDR1 SNHLY and CDR2 FYNNEI. This CDR3 spans 15 amino acids. The CDR3 DNA follows: TGTGCCAGCAGAACACAACAGGGGGCTAACACTGAAGCTTTCTTT. This encodes CASRTQQGANTEAFF.

The chain is built from TRBV28 and TRBJ2-1, with unresolved D. Germline CDR1 and CDR2: MDHEN and SYDVKM. The CDR3 sequence is 15 residues long. The V end lost 5 bases, the J end lost 3 bases, and 14 bases lay between the germline ends. The CDR3 bases are TGTGCCAGCAGTCGCCCCCAGCCCGTCTACAATGAGCAGTTCTTC. As protein: CASSRPQPVYNEQFF.

This clone occurred a few times. This rearrangement joins TRBV5-1 to TRBJ2-2; 9 bases line up with TRBD2. The CDR3 runs 15 residues. Trimming took 0 bases from V and 11 from J; bases not matched to a gene: 8. CDR1 and CDR2 (germline): SGHRS, YFSETQ. CDR3 sequence reads: CASSLESSGIVELFF. DNA of the CDR3: TGCGCCAGCAGCTTGGAGTCTAGCGGGATTGTAGAGCTGTTTTTT. Complete variable domain (other parts from reference TRBV5-1 and TRBJ2-2): KAGVTQTPRYLIKTRGQQVTLSCSPISGHRSVSWYQQTPGQGLQFLFEYFSETQRNKGNFPGRFSGRQFSNSRSEMNVSTLELGDSALYLCASSLESSGIVELFFGEGSRLTVL.

This clone has just a few counts. The V and J genes are TRBV7-2 and TRBJ2-7; 8 positions match TRBD2. Trimming cost V 1 base and J 2 bases; bases outside gene matches: 4. The CDR3 spans 15 residues. The germline V gene encodes CDR1 SGHTA and CDR2 FQGNSA. The CDR3 nucleotides read TGTGCCAGCAGCTTAGTCACGGGAGGGGCCTACGAGCAGTACTTC. Translating gives CASSLVTGGAYEQYF.

This chain connects TRBV6-6 to TRBJ1-5; D is undetermined. This CDR3 is built from 16 residues. V was trimmed by 10 bases and J by 2 bases, leaving 21 bases between them. Germline assignment: CDR1 MNHNY and CDR2 SVGAGI (reference sequence). In DNA form, the CDR3 reads TGTGCCACCAGACTTAGCGGGATGTTGGGCAATCAGCCCCAGCATTTT. Residues: CATRLSGMLGNQPQHF.

The CDR3 protein is CAINGKMGGYTF. The CDR3 DNA is TGTGCCATCAACGGGAAGATGGGGGGCTACACCTTC. J is TRBJ1-2 and V is TRBV2, with D uncertain. CDR1 is SNHLY, CDR2 FYNNEI, per germline. The CDR3 runs to 12 residues. V lost 10 bases and J lost 8, with 17 bases in between.

About this clone: Since the CDR3 does not end with the conserved phenylalanine or tryptophan, this likely comes from a read error. Because the CDR3's place on the DNA is in doubt, the DNA is left out and the CDR3 is given as listed by TCRdb. The chain employs TRBV20-1 and TRBJ2-7. Germline-derived CDR1 and CDR2 are DFQATT and SNEGSKA (reference sequence). The length of the CDR3 is 9 amino acids, counting both ends. CDR3 residues: CSAMTDDIL.

This chain connects TRBV27 to TRBJ2-6, with D unclear. V was cut by 3 bases and J by 4 bases, with 19 bases left in between. The CDR3 spans 18 residues. Germline V gives CDR1 MNHEY, CDR2 SMNVEV (reference sequence). The CDR3 region has the DNA TGTGCCAGCAGTTTTCGGCAGAACCCCCTCTCAGGGGCCAACGTCCTGACTTTC. Encoded protein: CASSFRQNPLSGANVLTF. Together with reference TRBV27 and TRBJ2-6, the CDR3 gives the full variable domain: EAQVTQNPRYLITVTGKKLTVTCSQNMNHEYMSWYRQDPGLGLRQIYYSMNVEVTDKGDVPEGYKVSRKEKRNFPLILESPSPNQTSLYFCASSFRQNPLSGANVLTFGAGSRLTVL.

At least ten counts were recorded for this clone. The V and J genes are TRBV5-1 and TRBJ2-3; 7 bases line up with TRBD1. The CDR3 contains 16 residues. In germline, CDR1 is SGHRS, CDR2 YFSETQ. Unmatched junction bases numbered 9, after V lost 4 bases and J lost 1 base. CDR3 loop: CASSPEQGPRTDTQYF. CDR3 in DNA: TGCGCCAGCAGCCCAGAACAGGGGCCCCGCACAGATACGCAGTATTTT.

Regarding this clone: A far larger clone is one nucleotide away, so this likely arose from a read error. The chain couples TRBV28 to TRBJ1-1; D is unclear. The CDR3 length is 11 residues. The germline V gene has CDR1 MDHEN and CDR2 SYDVKM. V was shortened by 6 bases and J by 5 bases, with 7 bases between the two germline ends. This CDR3 is CASRRKTEAFF. In DNA, the CDR3 is TGTGCCAGCAGGAGGAAGACTGAAGCTTTCTTT.

In regard to this clone: The sample has other DNA sequences that encode this CDR3 too. The chain has TRBV4-3 and TRBJ2-5; 7 nucleotides line up with TRBD2. The V gene's germline CDR1 is LGHNA and CDR2 YSLEER. V trimming: 2 bases; J trimming: 5 bases; junction bases outside the gene matches: 5. CDR3 length: 14 residues. CDR3 coding DNA: TGCGCCAGCAGCCAACAAGGGGAGGGGGAGACCCAGTACTTC. Protein sequence: CASSQQGEGETQYF.

Points on this clone: A much larger clonotype is one base distant, so this may be a read error. The chain links TRBV5-1 to TRBJ2-7, with 8 bases fitting TRBD1. Germline CDR1 SGHRS, CDR2 YFSETQ. The CDR3 runs to 14 residues. Unmatched junction bases numbered 5, after V lost 4 bases and J lost 2 bases. The DNA of the CDR3 is TGCGCCAGCAGCCAGGACAGGGCGGCCTACGAGCAGTACTTC. As protein: CASSQDRAAYEQYF.

V and J are TRBV6-4 and TRBJ2-3; 8 bases fit TRBD1. From germline, CDR1 is MRHNA and CDR2 SNTAGT. The CDR3 is 12 amino acids. The ends lost 6 bases at V and 12 bases at J; junction bases unmatched: 8. This chain's CDR3 is CASSVRTGHQYF. In DNA, the CDR3 is TGTGCCAGCAGCGTTAGGACAGGGCATCAGTATTTT.

The chain joins TRBV28 to TRBJ2-6; D is unclear. Germline V gene sequence: CDR1 MDHEN, CDR2 SYDVKM. V shed 7 bases and J shed 4 bases, with 14 bases lying between them. This CDR3 spans 15 amino acids. The CDR3 region has the DNA TGTGCCAGCACCCCGTTTGAGGAAGGGGCCAACGTCCTGACTTTC. Translation gives CASTPFEEGANVLTF.

The genes are TRBV27 and TRBJ1-5; D is possibly TRBD1 (6 bases). V was clipped by 5 bases and J by 4 bases, with 18 bases between them. Germline CDR1 MNHEY, CDR2 SMNVEV (reference sequence). This CDR3 has 16 residues. The CDR3 loop reads CASSRFRGQGNQPQHF. CDR3 nucleotides: TGTGCCAGCAGTAGGTTCCGTGGCCAGGGGAATCAGCCCCAGCATTTT.

Points on this clone: The same CDR3 arises from other DNA sequences in this sample as well. The chain joins TRBV28 to TRBJ2-3; D is undetermined. Trimming took 6 bases from V and 2 from J, leaving 6 bases between them. The germline V gene encodes CDR1 MDHEN and CDR2 SYDVKM. The CDR3 totals 12 residues. For the CDR3, the DNA is TGTGCCAGCAGCCCGAACACAGATACGCAGTATTTT. It yields the protein CASSPNTDTQYF.

This chain joins TRBV25-1 and TRBJ2-3, with 10 nucleotides matching TRBD1. The CDR3 is 16 amino acids. Germline V CDR1 and CDR2: MGHDK, SYGVNS. The ends lost 3 bases at V and 4 bases at J; junction bases unmatched: 7. CDR3 sequence (DNA): TGTGCCAGCAGTGAGGGGACAGGGGACCCCCCAGATACGCAGTATTTT. Translated: CASSEGTGDPPDTQYF.

The V gene is TRBV6-6, the J gene TRBJ2-7; D might be TRBD2 (5 bases). CDR1 is MNHNY and CDR2 is SVGAGI in the germline V gene (reference sequence). CDR3 length: 14 residues. V shed 2 bases and J shed 2 bases, with 10 bases lying between them. Here the CDR3 reads CASSYGWGAYEQYF. CDR3 nucleotide sequence: TGTGCCAGCAGTTACGGGTGGGGAGCCTACGAGCAGTACTTC.

The V gene is TRBV28, the J gene TRBJ1-2; no reliable D call. The V gene's germline CDR1 is MDHEN and CDR2 SYDVKM. This CDR3 comprises 14 residues. V lost 5 bases and J lost 4, with 14 bases in between. The CDR3 sequence: CASSPLPWAYGYTF. DNA of the CDR3: TGTGCCAGCAGTCCCCTCCCGTGGGCCTATGGCTACACCTTC.

The chain couples TRBV5-1 to TRBJ1-3; D perhaps matches TRBD1 (5 bases). The length of the CDR3 is 13 residues. Germline values: CDR1 SGHRS, CDR2 YFSETQ. V was shortened by 4 bases and J by 8 bases, with 13 bases between the two germline ends. CDR3 region: CASSPGGDDTIYF. The CDR3 bases are TGCGCCAGCAGCCCCGGGGGAGACGACACCATATATTTT.

The genes are TRBV29-1 and TRBJ2-1; 9 bases align to TRBD1. This CDR3 spans 13 amino acids. Trimming took 7 bases from V and 8 from J; bases not matched to a gene: 9. Germline lookup yields CDR1 SQVTM and CDR2 ANQGSEA. For the CDR3, the DNA is TGCAGCGCTCCTCTGGACAGGGGAGATGAGCAGTTCTTC. This translates into CSAPLDRGDEQFF.

The genes are TRBV10-3 and TRBJ1-3; D call uncertain. The CDR3 loop spans 15 amino acids. Germline assignment: CDR1 ENHRY and CDR2 SYGVKD. V shed 2 bases and J shed 0 bases, with 8 bases lying between them. For the CDR3, the DNA is TGTGCCATCAGTGAGACTTGGTCCTCTGGAAACACCATATATTTT. Translating gives CAISETWSSGNTIYF.